This TCR beta chain is from a study of blood T cell repertoires in COVID-19. For the study at large: Samples representing acute and convalescent COVID-19 were sourced from the United States, Italy and Spain.

This CDR3 has 15 residues. CDR1 MNHEY and CDR2 SMNVEV come from the germline V gene (reference sequence). The V segment lost 4 bases and the J segment 7 bases; nucleotides outside the gene matches: 5. Enrolled through a virtual design, the participants were between roughly 18 and 95 years of age and came from about two dozen US areas. Profiling relied on immunoSEQ multiplex PCR, and the TCRdb table lists in-frame clones only, not all of them. The sample has 300,000 to 350,000 clones; about 90% are singletons. This TCR was recovered from a woman aged 25 to 39 who had recovered from COVID-19. J is TRBJ2-4 and V is TRBV27; 12 bases agree with TRBD1. The sample consisted of PBMCs or T cells enriched from blood (not recorded which). As DNA, the CDR3 is TGTGCCAGCAGTTCGCCGGGGACAGGGGGCAACATTCAGTACTTC. Translating gives CASSSPGTGGNIQYF.